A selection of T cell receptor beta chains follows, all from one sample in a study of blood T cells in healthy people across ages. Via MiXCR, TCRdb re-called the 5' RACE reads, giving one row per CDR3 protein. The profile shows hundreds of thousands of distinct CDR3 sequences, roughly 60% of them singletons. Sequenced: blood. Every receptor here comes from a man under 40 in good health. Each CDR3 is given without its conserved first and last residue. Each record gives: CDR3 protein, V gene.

ASNRPSSYNEQF TRBV27
ASSRNTAEETQY TRBV5-1
SVAGQGSEAF TRBV29-1
ACSDGNRGSPWDIQY TRBV28
ASSFTGEDGYT TRBV5-1
ASSRGVTQPQH TRBV7-8
ASSVAGETDTQY TRBV4-1
ASSRHISGNTIY TRBV14
ASSFSLLSSYNEQF TRBV11-2
ASSQQGAPDTQY TRBV4-2
SLRAGGSDTQY TRBV29-1
ASRTGTFYGYT TRBV28
ASSIGLKETQY TRBV7-9
SISRYQETQY TRBV29-1
ASSYSLILGRMNTEAF TRBV6-5
ASTGTYDGVSGGAGTGELF TRBV2
ASRQGQSPYEQY TRBV12-3/TRBV12-4
ASSWTRNTGKLF TRBV11-2
AGGGTGELF TRBV6-6
ASRPGGDQQF TRBV28
SGRGTRAGAHNAQF TRBV29-1
ASIPGRSINEQY TRBV2
SAPGQGAHYEQY TRBV20-1
ASTTAYRASGAGDTQY TRBV7-2
ASSLAPGNTEAF TRBV7-9
ASSPSIRGVEQY TRBV3-1
ASSLEAIGLAGGRAPGETQY TRBV11-2
SARTSGRYNEQF TRBV20-1
ASSSRTGGTDTQY TRBV6-5
ASSLAGAFSNEQF TRBV4-3
ASSFSRSSNEQY TRBV2
ASSLPPGQEAF TRBV5-1
ASSLGGAKAF TRBV7-9
ASTQGVHSNQPQH TRBV12-3/TRBV12-4
SAREADSPNSPLH TRBV20-1
ASTPTRALETQY TRBV6-5
ASRWGLAGADEQF TRBV7-9
ASIRQGAGANVLT TRBV28
ASSHGTPPTQY TRBV3-1
ASSLDSGSGRAADTQY TRBV7-2
SAGDLTFNQPQH TRBV20-1
SASGGVDEQF TRBV20-1
SASAGLAGGSTDTQY TRBV20-1
ASNRDGGEKIKKRRGLCEQY TRBV4-3
ASSYRGRTDTQY TRBV6-6
ASSVTSGSSYEQY TRBV2
ATTTPGTDTQY TRBV10-3
ASSRLRTSGSYEQY TRBV6-2/TRBV6-3
ASSAELAGGNEQF TRBV2
ASTSDETVYGYT TRBV5-1
SAAGWGKDPSEQPQH TRBV20-1
ASSQGAGYNEQF TRBV4-3
ASSPGRGEQF TRBV4-2
ASMTGTNNEQF TRBV2
ASSTGATTSKNIQY TRBV12-3/TRBV12-4